This T cell receptor (beta chain) was sequenced in a study of beta chain features in type 1 diabetes. Study details: Researchers looked at some 99 million sorted cells across all samples.

Whole-study results and caveats: Naive, central memory and Treg TCRB repertoires appeared more alike in patients than in healthy donors. Among patients with Type 1 diabetes, TCRB CDR3s were moderately but significantly shorter in every one of the four CD4+ subsets. Researchers caution that PCR might favor shorter templates, equally among patients and controls.

This CDR3 has 14 amino acids. Trimming stripped 2 bases from V and 8 bases from J, with 15 bases between. Germline V lookup: CDR1 MNHEY, CDR2 SVGAGI. Of the isolated RNA, all was reverse transcribed, and so the sequenced material was expressed TCRB transcripts. Around 3.9 million reads per sample were averaged for naive, central memory and regulatory samples. The table came from immunoSEQ multiplex PCR; TCRdb's copy has only in-frame clones and leaves some out. The sample lists approximately 170,000 clones, approximately 8.4% occurring once. Worth noting for this clone: Antigen specificity is unknown.

This TCR came from a man between 18 and 29 years old with type 1 diabetes. Source material: central memory CD4+ T cells from blood. The V call is TRBV6-5, the J call TRBJ1-2; D might be TRBD1 (6 bases). In nucleotides, the CDR3 is TGTGCCAGCAGTTACCGCAGGGGCGGAGGCGGCTACACCTTC. It yields the protein CASSYRRGGGGYTF.